What follows are 17 T cell receptor beta chains derived from one specimen sequenced in a study of blood T cell repertoires in COVID-19. This table comes from immunoSEQ multiplex PCR, and its TCRdb copy is limited to in-frame clones, with some not included. Of about 62,000 clones listed, around 84% are singletons. The sample comprised peripheral blood. Every receptor here comes from a man aged 70-80 years with acute or convalescent COVID-19.

The gene calls are TRBV19 and TRBJ1-1; 9 positions match TRBD1. The length of the CDR3 is 15 residues. Per the germline V gene, CDR1 is LNHDA and CDR2 is SQIVND (reference sequence). V dropped 6 bases and J dropped 2; count of bases not matched to a gene: 7. The CDR3 DNA reads TGTGCCAGTAGCCTACTTACAGGGGGCAACACTGAAGCTTTCTTT. This encodes CASSLLTGGNTEAFF.

The chain has TRBV14 and TRBJ1-5; D gene ambiguous. The germline CDR1 and CDR2 sequences are SGHDN and FVKESK. CDR3 length equals 13 residues. V was shortened by 1 base and J by 4 bases, with 5 bases between the two germline ends. The CDR3 nucleotides are TGTGCCAGCAGCCAAGCCCCAAATCAGCCCCAGCATTTT. Protein: CASSQAPNQPQHF.

The table lists this clone with a count of one. V gene TRBV27 combines with J gene TRBJ2-1, with TRBD2 matching 7 bases. V trimming: 6 bases; J trimming: 1 base; junction bases outside the gene matches: 12. CDR3 length equals 17 residues. CDR1 and CDR2 from the germline V gene are MNHEY and SMNVEV (reference sequence). CDR3 DNA sequence: TGTGCCAGCAGACTTGGTGGACTAGAGCTTTCCTACAATGAGCAGTTCTTC. Translation: CASRLGGLELSYNEQFF.

This chain uses TRBV18 with TRBJ1-4, with D maybe TRBD1 (5 bases). Germline V gene data show CDR1 as KGHSH and CDR2 as LQKENI. The CDR3 extends over 13 amino acids. The V and J ends lost 3 bases and 7 bases respectively, with 9 bases between them. As DNA, the CDR3 is TGTGCCAGCTCACCCCAGGGAAGTGAAAAACTGTTTTTT. Protein product: CASSPQGSEKLFF.

J is TRBJ1-2 and V is TRBV6-5; D is unresolved. CDR1 is MNHEY, CDR2 SVGAGI, per germline. The CDR3 extends over 14 amino acids. The V end lost 5 bases, the J end lost 4 bases, and 14 bases lay between the germline ends. The CDR3 DNA reads TGTGCCAGCAGTACGGTTCCGGAGGTCTATGGCTACACCTTC. It codes for CASSTVPEVYGYTF.

This chain uses TRBV9 with TRBJ1-2, with D maybe TRBD1 (6 bases). Germline-derived CDR1 and CDR2 are SGDLS and YYNGEE. The CDR3 is 15 residues long. V dropped 3 bases and J dropped 3 bases, with 15 bases sitting between them. The CDR3 DNA sequence: TGTGCCAGCAGCGCCTCGAGGGGGTCAGACTATGGCTACACCTTC. As protein: CASSASRGSDYGYTF.

CDR3 residues: CASSPARDRMNTEAFF. For the CDR3, the DNA is TGTGCCAGCAGCCCCGCCCGGGACAGAATGAACACTGAAGCTTTCTTT. This chain uses TRBV6-6 with TRBJ1-1; TRBD1 matches 7 bases. Germline CDR1 reads MNHNY; CDR2 reads SVGAGI (reference sequence). CDR3 size: 16 residues. With V trimmed by 6 bases and J by 0 bases, 10 bases remained unmatched.

This clone was seen a few times. This CDR3 is CSAPWRGSYTF. In nucleotides, the CDR3 is TGCAGTGCCCCTTGGCGGGGGAGCTACACCTTC. This chain uses TRBV20-1 with TRBJ1-2; a possible D gene is TRBD1 (5 bases). The germline gives CDR1 DFQATT, CDR2 SNEGSKA (reference sequence). The CDR3 is 11 amino acids. Between the trimmed V and J ends, which lost 6 bases and 9 bases, there was a span of 14 bases.

The V call is TRBV6-5, the J call TRBJ1-5, with D hard to call. The V gene lost 9 bases and the J gene lost 0 bases, with 12 bases spanning the gap. Germline CDR1 and CDR2: MNHEY and SVGAGI. This CDR3 region has 14 residues. The DNA for the CDR3 is TGTGCCAGTACACAACGGGTTAGCAATCAGCCCCAGCATTTT. This translates into CASTQRVSNQPQHF.

The chain recombines TRBV5-1 with TRBJ2-3, with TRBD1 as a possible D gene (5 bases). The CDR3 loop spans 12 amino acids. CDR1 and CDR2 (germline): SGHRS, YFSETQ. V lost 5 bases to trimming and J lost 1 base, with 5 bases between them. The CDR3 DNA reads TGCGCCAGCAGACAGGGCACAGATACGCAGTATTTT. This codes for CASRQGTDTQYF.

J is TRBJ2-2 and V is TRBV19, with TRBD1 identical over 9 bases. From germline, CDR1 is LNHDA and CDR2 SQIVND (reference sequence). The CDR3 extends over 15 amino acids. J gave up 4 bases and V 5 bases, and 5 bases lay outside the gene matches. The CDR3 spells CASSLGQGTTGELFF. In DNA form, the CDR3 reads TGTGCCAGTAGTCTCGGACAGGGGACCACCGGGGAGCTGTTTTTT.

The gene calls are TRBV3-1 (or the pseudogene TRBV3-2) and TRBJ2-1, with D unresolved. The V gene lost 6 bases and the J gene lost 5 bases, with 14 bases spanning the gap. Germline values: CDR1 LGHDT, CDR2 YNNKEL (reference sequence). The CDR3 totals 14 residues. CDR3 sequence reads: CASRLRHTDNEQFF. For the CDR3, the DNA is TGTGCCAGCAGGCTGCGGCACACGGACAATGAGCAGTTCTTC.

This chain connects TRBV18 to TRBJ2-1; no clear D gene. CDR3 length equals 14 residues. Germline lookup yields CDR1 KGHSH and CDR2 LQKENI. Trimming took 3 bases from V and 8 from J, leaving 14 bases between them. CDR3 in amino acids: CASSPSPGSYEQFF. The CDR3 nucleotides are TGTGCCAGCTCACCTTCACCCGGTAGCTATGAGCAGTTCTTC.

The chain uses TRBV27 and TRBJ1-1, with 9 bases lining up with TRBD1. Germline CDR1 is MNHEY and CDR2 is SMNVEV (reference sequence). V lost 3 bases and J lost 0; bases outside the gene matches: 8. The CDR3 spans 17 residues. CDR3 in amino acids: CASSFLGQGRVNTEAFF. The CDR3 DNA reads TGTGCCAGCAGTTTTCTTGGACAGGGGAGGGTGAACACTGAAGCTTTCTTT.

The gene calls are TRBV2 and TRBJ2-1, with 8 positions matching TRBD1. This CDR3 is built from 14 residues. V shed 6 bases and J 9 bases; nucleotides not matched to a gene: 10. Per germline, CDR1 SNHLY and CDR2 FYNNEI. As DNA, the CDR3 is TGTGCCAGCAGCAAAGGGACAGGTGTTGGTGAGCAGTTCTTC. It encodes CASSKGTGVGEQFF.

This rearrangement joins TRBV6-5 to TRBJ2-1, with D possibly being TRBD2 (5 bases). V was shortened by 7 bases and J by 7 bases, with 14 bases between the two germline ends. In germline, CDR1 is MNHEY, CDR2 SVGAGI. This CDR3 is built from 13 residues. The CDR3 is CASTEGWGNEQFF. The CDR3 DNA reads TGTGCCAGCACCGAGGGTTGGGGTAATGAGCAGTTCTTC.

The V call is TRBV29-1, the J call TRBJ1-2; D is unresolved. The germline CDR1 and CDR2 sequences are SQVTM and ANQGSEA. CDR3 length: 10 residues. V dropped 7 bases and J dropped 8 bases, with 11 bases sitting between them. CDR3: CSGGPEGYTF. CDR3 in DNA: TGCAGCGGAGGGCCGGAAGGCTACACCTTC.